A single sample is the source of the 4 T cell receptor beta chains below, sequenced in a study of beta chain features in type 1 diabetes. Reverse transcribing all isolated RNA meant expressed TCRB transcripts were sequenced. Sequencing used immunoSEQ multiplex PCR; TCRdb keeps in-frame clones, though not all of them. The sample holds 400,000 to 500,000 clones, around 14% seen once. Sample: naive CD4+ T cells from blood. Receptors were obtained from a man aged 30 to 45 in good health.

V usage is TRBV4-2 and J usage is TRBJ2-5; D is perhaps TRBD1 (6 bases). Trimming took 2 bases from V and 1 from J, leaving 8 bases between them. Germline CDR1 reads LGHNA; CDR2 reads YNFKEQ. The CDR3 is made up of 14 amino acids. The CDR3 nucleotides read TGTGCCAGCAGCCAACCAGGGGCCCAAGAGACCCAGTACTTC. It yields the protein CASSQPGAQETQYF.

This clone was found a few times. The chain employs TRBV9 and TRBJ2-3; no definite D call. The germline V gene encodes CDR1 SGDLS and CDR2 YYNGEE. Trimming took off 3 bases at V and 0 bases at J, with 5 bases between the two ends. The CDR3 has 13 amino acids. The CDR3 bases are TGTGCCAGCAGCGGAATTAGCACAGATACGCAGTATTTT. The encoded protein is CASSGISTDTQYF.

This clone was counted a few times. V usage is TRBV11-2 and J usage is TRBJ2-3; D gene unclear. Germline V gives CDR1 SGHAT, CDR2 FQNNGV. The V end was cut by 5 bases, the J end by 4 bases, with 7 bases between. This CDR3 is built from 12 residues. CDR3 residues: CASSLISDTQYF. The CDR3 nucleotides are TGTGCCAGCAGCCTTATATCAGATACGCAGTATTTT.

In this sample, this clone turned up a few times. The CDR3 sequence: CASTDRGTNGYTF. The CDR3 nucleotides are TGTGCCAGCACCGACAGGGGCACAAATGGCTACACCTTC. The V call is TRBV25-1, the J call TRBJ1-2; TRBD1 matches at 8 bases. The CDR3 covers 13 residues. Unmatched junction bases numbered 7, after V lost 7 bases and J lost 6 bases. Germline CDR1 MGHDK, CDR2 SYGVNS.